These 5 T cell receptor beta chains were all obtained from the same sample, sequenced in a study of tumor and adjacent non-tumor tissue in lung cancer. RNA was extracted from bulk tissue without any cell sorting. More than 3 cm separated this lung sample from the edge of the tumor. A modified ARM-PCR protocol with three rounds of nested PCR amplified TCRbeta. TCRdb re-called the multiplex PCR reads with MiXCR, one entry per CDR3 protein. In the table there are 90,000 to 120,000 distinct CDR3 sequences, 55% to 65% of which are singletons. The source material was distant non-tumor lung tissue. These receptors were taken from a man aged 30 to 39 with non-small cell lung cancer.

As concerns this clonotype: This may come from a read error, since a much larger clone is one base off. This CDR3 is missing its conserved last phenylalanine or tryptophan, likely due to a read error. The chain uses TRBV20-1 and TRBJ1-5, with D possibly matching TRBD1 (6 bases). The V and J ends lost 5 bases and 3 bases respectively, with 11 bases between them. The CDR3 length is 13 residues. Germline values: CDR1 DFQATT, CDR2 SNEGSKA (reference sequence). The CDR3 protein is CSAPGQNNQPQHL. The CDR3 DNA sequence: TGCAGTGCTCCCGGACAGAACAATCAGCCCCAGCATCTT.

About this clonotype: The missing conserved phenylalanine or tryptophan at the end of this CDR3 makes a read error likely. The rearrangement uses TRBV24-1 and TRBJ1-5, with 9 bases identical to TRBD1. The CDR3 length is 21 residues. From germline, CDR1 is KGHDR and CDR2 SFDVKD. The CDR3 sequence is CASSDSPPTGGHIDGNQPQHY. CDR3 DNA: TGTGCCAGCAGTGATTCTCCCCCGACAGGGGGTCACATTGATGGCAATCAGCCCCAGCATTAT.

Ten or more counts support this clonotype. CDR3 sequence reads: CRKGDTYGYTF. CDR3 nucleotide sequence: TGCAGGAAAGGGGACACCTATGGCTACACCTTC. V is TRBV20-1 and J is TRBJ1-2, with TRBD1 as a possible D gene (6 bases). Germline CDR1 reads DFQATT; CDR2 reads SNEGSKA (reference sequence). CDR3 length equals 11 residues.

V is TRBV28 and J is TRBJ1-2, with D perhaps TRBD1 (6 bases). V was trimmed by 8 bases and J by 2 bases, leaving 21 bases between them. The CDR3 has 16 residues. Germline V gene data show CDR1 as MDHEN and CDR2 as SYDVKM. DNA for the CDR3: TGTGCCAGCTACGGGGGGCTTACGTTAGCGAACTATGGCTACACCTTC. It encodes CASYGGLTLANYGYTF.

This chain uses TRBV11-2 with TRBJ1-2; 9 bases are a match to TRBD1. V was pared by 9 bases and J by 4 bases, with 18 bases of the junction left unmatched. The CDR3 runs 17 residues. Germline loops: CDR1 SGHAT, CDR2 FQNNGV. The CDR3 protein is CASSLGTGIGMLYGYTF. DNA of the CDR3: TGTGCCAGTAGCCTCGGGACAGGGATCGGGATGCTCTATGGCTACACCTTC. The whole variable domain, remainder taken from reference TRBV11-2 and TRBJ1-2, is EAGVAQSPRYKIIEKRQSVAFWCNPISGHATLYWYQQILGQGPKLLIQFQNNGVVDDSQLPKDRFSAERLKGVDSTLKIQPAKLEDSAVYLCASSLGTGIGMLYGYTFGSGTRLTVV.